Presented here are 29 T cell receptor beta chains from one specimen sequenced in a study of CD8+ T cells in alopecia areata. Extraction of RNA preceded its reverse transcription into cDNA, which served as the sequencing template. TCRdb's copy holds only in-frame clones and misses some; the assay was immunoSEQ multiplex PCR. Here the sample spans about 180,000 clones, over 55% being singletons. Here the sequenced sample was CD4+ T cells sorted from blood, taken at week 0. The receptors shown here come from a human donor with alopecia areata.

The V gene is TRBV9, the J gene TRBJ1-2, with 8 bases aligning to TRBD1. Germline V CDR1 and CDR2: SGDLS, YYNGEE. V trimming: 0 bases; J trimming: 8 bases; junction bases outside the gene matches: 9. The CDR3 has 15 residues. CDR3 nucleotides: TGTGCCAGCAGCGTAGGGAGACAGACAGGGGCCGGCTACACCTTC. Residues: CASSVGRQTGAGYTF.

The chain is built from TRBV18 and TRBJ2-7; 10 bases line up with TRBD2. J lost 4 bases, V lost 4 bases, and 4 bases had no gene match. The germline V gene encodes CDR1 KGHSH and CDR2 LQKENI. This CDR3 contains 14 residues. The DNA of the CDR3 is TGTGCCAGCTCACGGCTAGCGGGGGTATACGAGCAGTACTTC. Its protein is CASSRLAGVYEQYF.

The chain uses TRBV29-1 and TRBJ2-7, with a possible D match to TRBD1 (7 bases). The CDR3 is made up of 12 amino acids. The germline gives CDR1 SQVTM, CDR2 ANQGSEA. The ends were cut back, 5 bases at V and 3 bases at J, with 11 bases in the middle. The CDR3 region is CSVNRGGYEQYF. Written as DNA, the CDR3 is TGCAGCGTTAACAGGGGAGGCTACGAGCAGTACTTC.

In DNA form, the CDR3 reads TGTGCCAGCAGCGTTGCGGCGGGACGAAAGAATCAGGGCTACACCTTC. Translating it yields CASSVAAGRKNQGYTF. J is TRBJ1-2 and V is TRBV9, with a weak D call TRBD1 (5 bases). The CDR3 contains 16 residues. V dropped 2 bases and J dropped 8 bases, with 22 bases sitting between them. Germline assignment: CDR1 SGDLS and CDR2 YYNGEE.

The chain couples TRBV5-4 to TRBJ1-5; D perhaps matches TRBD1 (5 bases). The V and J ends lost 5 bases and 5 bases respectively, with 23 bases between them. This CDR3 region has 17 residues. Germline loops: CDR1 SGHNT, CDR2 YYREEE (reference sequence). The CDR3 region is CASRQRDSRTGDQPQHF. The CDR3 region has the DNA TGTGCCAGCAGGCAACGGGACTCCCGAACCGGGGATCAGCCCCAGCATTTT.

The chain joins TRBV5-6 to TRBJ2-7, with D possibly TRBD1 on 6 matching bases. V was pared by 1 base and J by 0 bases, with 14 bases between. Per the germline V gene, CDR1 is SGHDT and CDR2 is YYEEEE. The CDR3 totals 16 residues. The DNA for the CDR3 is TGTGCCAGCAGCTTGTTGTGGCAGGGGCTCTCCTACGAGCAGTACTTC. Protein product: CASSLLWQGLSYEQYF.

V and J are TRBV29-1 and TRBJ2-2; D ambiguous. The germline V and J ends were trimmed by 6 bases and 5 bases, with 13 bases remaining between them. CDR3 size: 13 residues. The V gene's germline CDR1 is SQVTM and CDR2 ANQGSEA. CDR3 loop: CSVTTQSTGELFF. For the CDR3, the DNA is TGCAGCGTCACGACCCAATCTACCGGGGAGCTGTTTTTT.

This clone was recorded once. The chain couples TRBV5-1 to TRBJ2-1; no firm D call. The germline CDR1 and CDR2 sequences are SGHRS and YFSETQ. The CDR3 is 12 amino acids. V lost 4 bases, J lost 10 bases, and 12 bases lay in between. CDR3 DNA sequence: TGCGCCAGCAGCCAGGATTTGGGAGAGCAGTTCTTC. Translation: CASSQDLGEQFF.

This clone occurred a few times. This chain links TRBV29-1 with TRBJ2-2; D tentatively fits TRBD1 or TRBD2 (6 bases each). Trimming removed 7 bases at V and 6 bases at J, with 15 bases between. This CDR3 spans 13 amino acids. Germline CDR1 reads SQVTM; CDR2 reads ANQGSEA. The CDR3: CSARVGGSGELFF. The DNA for the CDR3 is TGCAGCGCCCGAGTGGGGGGCTCCGGGGAGCTGTTTTTT.

The genes are TRBV4-3 and TRBJ2-5; 7 nucleotides line up with TRBD2. Per the germline V gene, CDR1 is LGHNA and CDR2 is YSLEER. The trim removed 0 bases at V and 5 bases at J, leaving 6 bases unmatched. There are 15 residues in the CDR3. This chain's CDR3 is CASSQEERLAETQYF. As DNA, the CDR3 is TGCGCCAGCAGCCAAGAAGAGCGACTAGCCGAGACCCAGTACTTC.

This clone came up a few times. The chain combines TRBV2 with TRBJ2-5; D remains ambiguous. The germline V gene has CDR1 SNHLY and CDR2 FYNNEI. This CDR3 spans 11 amino acids. Trimming left V 4 bases short and J 5 bases short, with 5 bases between. The CDR3 spells CASSVEETQYF. CDR3 nucleotides: TGTGCCAGCAGTGTCGAGGAGACCCAGTACTTC.

The V call is TRBV30, the J call TRBJ1-4; D is ambiguous. The CDR3 has 14 residues. Trimming stripped 3 bases from V and 1 base from J, with 9 bases between. Germline V lookup: CDR1 GTSNPN, CDR2 SVGIG (reference sequence). CDR3 amino acids: CAWSATGTNEKLFF. The CDR3 DNA follows: TGTGCCTGGAGCGCTACGGGAACTAATGAAAAACTGTTTTTT.

The chain joins TRBV14 to TRBJ1-2; D remains unclear. CDR3 length: 13 amino acids. Germline V gene data show CDR1 as SGHDN and CDR2 as FVKESK. Trimming took 4 bases from V and 1 from J, leaving 7 bases between them. The CDR3 DNA follows: TGTGCCAGCAGCCCCGAGCTTAACTATGGCTACACCTTC. Translation gives CASSPELNYGYTF.

The chain has TRBV30 and TRBJ2-3, with 8 bases aligning to TRBD2. The CDR3 is 14 residues long. The germline gives CDR1 GTSNPN, CDR2 SVGIG (reference sequence). V lost 5 bases to trimming and J lost 0 bases; unmatched junction nucleotides: 4. The DNA for the CDR3 is TGTGCCTGGGGTAGCGGGGCTAGCACAGATACGCAGTATTTT. Its translation: CAWGSGASTDTQYF.

This chain joins TRBV30 and TRBJ1-4, with unresolved D. With 3 bases removed from V and 1 base from J, the gap between germline ends came to 3 bases. The germline V gene encodes CDR1 GTSNPN and CDR2 SVGIG (reference sequence). The CDR3 is 12 residues long. The CDR3 spells CAWSLTNEKLFF. CDR3 sequence (DNA): TGTGCCTGGAGCCTAACTAATGAAAAACTGTTTTTT.

The V gene is TRBV7-2, the J gene TRBJ1-5; D remains ambiguous. CDR3 length: 14 amino acids. Germline CDR1 SGHTA, CDR2 FQGNSA. The V gene lost 2 bases and the J gene lost 5 bases, with 10 bases spanning the gap. The CDR3 here is CASSLFERDQPQHF. Written as DNA, the CDR3 is TGTGCCAGCAGCTTATTCGAGCGGGATCAGCCCCAGCATTTT. The full variable domain, its missing parts supplied by reference TRBV7-2 and TRBJ1-5, is GAGVSQSPSNKVTEKGKDVELRCDPISGHTALYWYRQSLGQGLEFLIYFQGNSAPDKSGLPSDRFSAERTGGSVSTLTIQRTQQEDSAVYLCASSLFERDQPQHFGDGTRLSIL.

CDR3: CASSQVRQGRSPLHF. As DNA, the CDR3 is TGTGCCAGCAGCCAAGTGAGACAGGGTAGATCACCCCTCCACTTT. The chain couples TRBV4-2 to TRBJ1-6; 7 bases align to TRBD1. This CDR3 has 15 amino acids. Germline CDR1 reads LGHNA; CDR2 reads YNFKEQ. The V and J ends lost 1 base and 10 bases, in that order; junction bases with no gene match: 7.

The chain recombines TRBV5-5 with TRBJ1-6; 7 bases match TRBD1. Germline V lookup: CDR1 SGHKS, CDR2 YYEKEE (reference sequence). The CDR3 is 14 residues long. With V trimmed by 4 bases and J by 6 bases, 4 bases remained unmatched. The CDR3 loop reads CASSPGQANSPLHF. The DNA for the CDR3 is TGTGCCAGCAGCCCCGGACAGGCTAATTCACCCCTCCACTTT.

The chain links TRBV29-1 to TRBJ2-6; a weak D match, TRBD1 (5 bases). Germline assignment: CDR1 SQVTM and CDR2 ANQGSEA. V gave up 4 bases and J gave up 0 bases, with 10 bases separating them. CDR3 length: 15 amino acids. This chain's CDR3 is CSVGQTSSGANVLTF. For the CDR3, the DNA is TGCAGCGTTGGACAGACGAGCTCTGGGGCCAACGTCCTGACTTTC.

The V call is TRBV29-1, the J call TRBJ2-5, with D possibly being TRBD1 or TRBD2 (5 bases each). This CDR3 comprises 14 residues. The germline V gene encodes CDR1 SQVTM and CDR2 ANQGSEA. The V end was cut by 8 bases, the J end by 4 bases, with 20 bases between. The CDR3 nucleotides read TGCAGCTGGTCGGGTGGGACGGGGACAGAGACCCAGTACTTC. It specifies CSWSGGTGTETQYF.

The chain recombines TRBV10-3 with TRBJ2-1; 11 nucleotides align to TRBD2. J gave up 5 bases and V 6 bases, and 6 bases lay outside the gene matches. Per the germline V gene, CDR1 is ENHRY and CDR2 is SYGVKD. This CDR3 is 15 amino acids long. CDR3 nucleotides: TGTGCCATCAGCACTACTAGCGGGGGCCACAATGAGCAGTTCTTC. This gives the protein CAISTTSGGHNEQFF.

The chain joins TRBV30 to TRBJ1-1; D possibly corresponds to TRBD1 (6 bases). Trimming stripped 1 base from V and 1 base from J, with 10 bases between. This CDR3 spans 14 amino acids. The V gene's germline CDR1 is GTSNPN and CDR2 SVGIG (reference sequence). This CDR3 is CAWSAGVRNTEAFF. The DNA for the CDR3 is TGTGCCTGGAGTGCAGGGGTACGGAACACTGAAGCTTTCTTT.

For the CDR3, the DNA is TGTGCCAGTAGTGTCAACAGGGTGCTCCAGCATTTT. Translated: CASSVNRVLQHF. The gene calls are TRBV19 and TRBJ1-5, with D possibly TRBD1 on 6 matching bases. This CDR3 comprises 12 residues. Germline-derived CDR1 and CDR2 are LNHDA and SQIVND (reference sequence). Trimming took off 5 bases at V and 12 bases at J, with 14 bases between the two ends. Full variable domain (outside the CDR3, taken from reference TRBV19 and TRBJ1-5): DGGITQSPKYLFRKEGQNVTLSCEQNLNHDAMYWYRQDPGQGLRLIYYSQIVNDFQKGDIAEGYSVSREKKESFPLTVTSAQKNPTAFYLCASSVNRVLQHFGDGTRLSIL.

V gene TRBV6-1 combines with J gene TRBJ1-1; D unresolved. The V gene's germline CDR1 is MNHNS and CDR2 SASEGT. This CDR3 is built from 13 residues. Trimming removed 3 bases at V and 4 bases at J, with 9 bases between. Written as DNA, the CDR3 is TGTGCCAGCAGTGAGACGGTCGGCACTGAAGCTTTCTTT. Translating it yields CASSETVGTEAFF.

This clone was picked up a small number of times. This chain connects TRBV7-2 to TRBJ2-1, with D perhaps TRBD1 (6 bases). Deletions cut 5 bases from V and 5 bases from J, with 19 bases between. CDR3 length: 16 amino acids. Germline V gene sequence: CDR1 SGHTA, CDR2 FQGNSA. As DNA, the CDR3 is TGTGCCAGCAGCCGACAGACAGGTCGTGCCGACAATGAGCAGTTCTTC. Amino acid sequence: CASSRQTGRADNEQFF.

This chain uses TRBV6-6 with TRBJ1-2, with a possible D match to TRBD1 (6 bases). CDR3 length: 12 amino acids. The V end was cut by 8 bases, the J end by 2 bases, with 9 bases between. The germline V gene has CDR1 MNHNY and CDR2 SVGAGI (reference sequence). DNA for the CDR3: TGTGCCAGCCGTCAGGGGAACTATGGCTACACCTTC. Protein sequence: CASRQGNYGYTF.

The gene calls are TRBV4-3 and TRBJ1-2; no clear D. V lost 0 bases, J lost 8 bases, and 10 bases lay in between. This CDR3 has 13 residues. Germline V CDR1 and CDR2: LGHNA, YSLEER. CDR3 residues: CASSQESRSGYTF. CDR3 bases: TGCGCCAGCAGCCAAGAGTCGCGGAGCGGCTACACCTTC.

The gene calls are TRBV29-1 and TRBJ2-1; TRBD2 aligns across 16 bases. This CDR3 has 15 amino acids. Germline-derived CDR1 and CDR2 are SQVTM and ANQGSEA. V lost 7 bases to trimming and J lost 8 bases; unmatched junction nucleotides: 8. CDR3 in DNA: TGCAGCGCGGGACTAGCGGGGGGGAGATCCGATGAGCAGTTCTTC. This sequence encodes CSAGLAGGRSDEQFF.

J is TRBJ2-1 and V is TRBV15; 9 bases fit TRBD2. The trim removed 1 base at V and 3 bases at J, leaving 7 bases unmatched. The CDR3 runs 17 residues. The germline V gene encodes CDR1 LNHNV and CDR2 YYDKDF (reference sequence). This chain's CDR3 is CATSRGIAGADYNEQFF. In DNA form, the CDR3 reads TGTGCCACCAGCAGAGGGATAGCGGGGGCCGACTACAATGAGCAGTTCTTC.